This T cell receptor (beta chain) comes out of a study of regulatory and conventional T cells in RAG deficiency. General study findings and limits: These Omenn syndrome Treg sorts may hold peripherally activated cells instead. Shorter CDR3s in all patient subsets; >90% Treg-Tconv overlap in Omenn. Other subsets showed around 10-fold reductions, but Treg unique TCR beta sequences fell 95 to 100-fold in these patients.

With 2 bases removed from V and 2 bases from J, the gap between germline ends came to 6 bases. CDR1 and CDR2 (germline): SGHTA, FQGTGA. The CDR3 covers 14 residues. Comments on this clone: Its antigen is unidentified.

Only in-frame clones appear in the TCRdb table, and some are missing; sequencing was by immunoSEQ multiplex PCR. Of about 34,000 clones in the sample, 70% to 80% are singletons; the top ten hold around 3.6%. The sorted conventional CD4+ T cells were CD25-low and CD127-high, with genomic DNA sequenced. These data were also filed under a second study, of regulatory T cells. This second study says: Primers: 52 TRBV forward and 13 TRBJ reverse. Skewed V and J usage and few unique V-J pairs marked patient repertoires, most in Tregs.

The sequencing input was CD4+ effector T cells sorted from blood. The V and J genes are TRBV7-3 and TRBJ2-2, with unresolved D. The TCR sequence derives from a human donor in good health. The CDR3 loop reads CASSLHSNTGELFF. The CDR3 DNA reads as TGTGCCAGCAGCTTACACTCAAACACCGGGGAGCTGTTTTTT.